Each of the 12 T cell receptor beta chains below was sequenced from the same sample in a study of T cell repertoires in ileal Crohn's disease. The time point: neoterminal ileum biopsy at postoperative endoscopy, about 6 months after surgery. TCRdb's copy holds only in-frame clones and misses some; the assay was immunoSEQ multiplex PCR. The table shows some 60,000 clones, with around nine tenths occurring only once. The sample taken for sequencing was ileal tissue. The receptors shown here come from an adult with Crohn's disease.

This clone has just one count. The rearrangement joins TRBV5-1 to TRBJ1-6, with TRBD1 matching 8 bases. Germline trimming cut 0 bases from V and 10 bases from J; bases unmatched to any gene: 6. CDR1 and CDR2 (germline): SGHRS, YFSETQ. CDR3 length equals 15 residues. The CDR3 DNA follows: TGCGCCAGCAGCTTGGGGGACAGGTTGGGATCACCCCTCCACTTT. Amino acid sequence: CASSLGDRLGSPLHF.

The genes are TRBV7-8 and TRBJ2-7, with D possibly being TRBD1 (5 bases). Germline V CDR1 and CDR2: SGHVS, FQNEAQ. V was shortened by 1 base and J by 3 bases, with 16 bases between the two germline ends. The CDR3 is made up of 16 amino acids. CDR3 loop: CASSLVATQGFYEQYF. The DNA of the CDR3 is TGTGCCAGCAGCTTAGTGGCGACTCAGGGATTCTACGAGCAGTACTTC.

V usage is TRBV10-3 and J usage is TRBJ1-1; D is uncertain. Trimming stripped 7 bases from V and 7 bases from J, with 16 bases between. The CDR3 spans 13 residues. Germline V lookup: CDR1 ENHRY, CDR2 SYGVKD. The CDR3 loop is CAIISSARGEAFF. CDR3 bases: TGTGCCATCATAAGTTCCGCCCGGGGTGAAGCTTTCTTT.

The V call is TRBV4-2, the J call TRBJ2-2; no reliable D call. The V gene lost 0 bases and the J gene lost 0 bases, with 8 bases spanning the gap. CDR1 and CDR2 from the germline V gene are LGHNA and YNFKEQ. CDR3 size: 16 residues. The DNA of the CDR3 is TGTGCCAGCAGCCAAGAAGGCGGTGCGAACACCGGGGAGCTGTTTTTT. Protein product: CASSQEGGANTGELFF.

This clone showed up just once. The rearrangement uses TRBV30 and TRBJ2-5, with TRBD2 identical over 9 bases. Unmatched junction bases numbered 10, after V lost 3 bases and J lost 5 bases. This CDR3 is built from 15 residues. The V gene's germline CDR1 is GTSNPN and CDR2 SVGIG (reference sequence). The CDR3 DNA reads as TGTGCCTGGAGCTTAGCGGGAGTTTCACGGGAGACCCAGTACTTC. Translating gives CAWSLAGVSRETQYF.

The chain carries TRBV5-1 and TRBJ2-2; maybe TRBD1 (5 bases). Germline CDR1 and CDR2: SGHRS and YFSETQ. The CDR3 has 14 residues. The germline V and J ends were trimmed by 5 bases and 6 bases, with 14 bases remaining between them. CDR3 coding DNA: TGCGCCAGCAGAGTTCAGGGTTTGCCCGGGGAGCTGTTTTTT. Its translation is CASRVQGLPGELFF.

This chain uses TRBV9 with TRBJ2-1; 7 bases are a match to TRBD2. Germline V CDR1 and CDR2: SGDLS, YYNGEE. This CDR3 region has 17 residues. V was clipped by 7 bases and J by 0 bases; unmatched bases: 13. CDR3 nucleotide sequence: TGTGCCAGCGGTAGGGTGGAGGGACTAAGCTCCTACAATGAGCAGTTCTTC. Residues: CASGRVEGLSSYNEQFF. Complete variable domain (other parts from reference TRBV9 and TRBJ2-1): DSGVTQTPKHLITATGQRVTLRCSPRSGDLSVYWYQQSLDQGLQFLIQYYNGEERAKGNILERFSAQQFPDLHSELNLSSLELGDSALYFCASGRVEGLSSYNEQFFGPGTRLTVL.

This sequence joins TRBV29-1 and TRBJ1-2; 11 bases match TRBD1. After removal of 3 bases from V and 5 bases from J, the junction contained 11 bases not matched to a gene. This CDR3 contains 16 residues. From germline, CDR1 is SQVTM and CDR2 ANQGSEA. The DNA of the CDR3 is TGCAGCGTTGATGGGCACCGGGACAGGGGGATATATGGCTACACCTTC. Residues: CSVDGHRDRGIYGYTF. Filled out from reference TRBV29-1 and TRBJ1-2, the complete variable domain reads SAVISQKPSRDICQRGTSLTIQCQVDSQVTMMFWYRQQPGQSLTLIATANQGSEATYESGFVIDKFPISRPNLTFSTLTVSNMSPEDSSIYLCSVDGHRDRGIYGYTFGSGTRLTVV.

CDR3 protein: CASSFSDSSYEQYF. In DNA form, the CDR3 reads TGCGCCAGCAGTTTTTCGGACAGCTCCTACGAGCAGTACTTC. The chain joins TRBV5-1 to TRBJ2-7, with D possibly TRBD1 on 6 matching bases. This CDR3 contains 14 residues. The germline V gene encodes CDR1 SGHRS and CDR2 YFSETQ. Trimming removed 5 bases at V and 0 bases at J, with 12 bases between.

Here the CDR3 reads CASSQGSRVYGYTF. Here the CDR3 DNA reads TGTGCCAGCAGCCAAGGAAGCAGGGTCTATGGCTACACCTTC. The chain carries TRBV14 and TRBJ1-2, with D possibly matching TRBD1 (5 bases). The CDR3 has 14 residues. Germline CDR1 reads SGHDN; CDR2 reads FVKESK. Trimming pared 1 base from V and 4 bases from J, leaving 10 bases between.

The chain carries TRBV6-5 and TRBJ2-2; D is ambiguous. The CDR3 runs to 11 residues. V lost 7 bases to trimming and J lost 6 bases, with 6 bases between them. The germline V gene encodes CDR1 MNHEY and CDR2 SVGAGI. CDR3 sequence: CASKTAGELFF. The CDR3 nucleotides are TGTGCCAGCAAAACGGCCGGGGAGCTGTTTTTT.

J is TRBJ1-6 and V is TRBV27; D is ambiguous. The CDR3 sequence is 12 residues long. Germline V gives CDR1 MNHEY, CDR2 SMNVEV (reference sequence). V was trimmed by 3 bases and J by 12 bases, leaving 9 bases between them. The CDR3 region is CASSFQRRPLHF. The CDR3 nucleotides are TGTGCCAGCAGTTTTCAGAGGCGACCCCTCCACTTT.